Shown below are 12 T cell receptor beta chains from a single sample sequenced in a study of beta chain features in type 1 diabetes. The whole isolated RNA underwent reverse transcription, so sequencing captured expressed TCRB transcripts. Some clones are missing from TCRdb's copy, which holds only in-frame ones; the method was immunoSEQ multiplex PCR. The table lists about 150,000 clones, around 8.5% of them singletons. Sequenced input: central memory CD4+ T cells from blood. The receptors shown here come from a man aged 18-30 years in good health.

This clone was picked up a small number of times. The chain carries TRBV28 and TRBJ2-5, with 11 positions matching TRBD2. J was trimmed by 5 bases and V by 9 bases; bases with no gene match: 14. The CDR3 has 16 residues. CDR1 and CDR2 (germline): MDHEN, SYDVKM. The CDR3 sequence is CASSGRLAGFRETQYF. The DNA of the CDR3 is TGTGCCAGTAGTGGTCGACTAGCGGGGTTTCGGGAGACCCAGTACTTC.

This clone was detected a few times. Written as DNA, the CDR3 is TGTGCCAGCAGCTTAGGGCAGAACAACTATGGCTACACCTTC. It codes for CASSLGQNNYGYTF. This rearrangement joins TRBV7-9 to TRBJ1-2; D gene unclear. Trimming removed 1 base from V and 2 bases from J, with 8 bases in between. The CDR3 sequence is 14 residues long. Germline V gives CDR1 SEHNR, CDR2 FQNEAQ (reference sequence).

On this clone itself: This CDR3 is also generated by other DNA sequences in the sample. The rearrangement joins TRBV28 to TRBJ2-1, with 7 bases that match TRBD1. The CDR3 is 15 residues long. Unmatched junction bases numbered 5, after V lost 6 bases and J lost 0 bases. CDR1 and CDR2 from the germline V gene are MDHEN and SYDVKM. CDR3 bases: TGTGCCAGCAGAACAGGGGCCAGCTCCTACAATGAGCAGTTCTTC. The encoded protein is CASRTGASSYNEQFF.

Here the CDR3 reads CASSSGLTAYNEQFF. The CDR3 DNA sequence: TGTGCCAGCAGCTCGGGACTTACGGCCTACAATGAGCAGTTCTTC. The chain couples TRBV7-2 to TRBJ2-1; D possibly corresponds to TRBD2 (6 bases). Germline CDR1 is SGHTA and CDR2 is FQGNSA. Trimming removed 4 bases from V and 2 bases from J, with 12 bases in between. This CDR3 contains 15 residues.

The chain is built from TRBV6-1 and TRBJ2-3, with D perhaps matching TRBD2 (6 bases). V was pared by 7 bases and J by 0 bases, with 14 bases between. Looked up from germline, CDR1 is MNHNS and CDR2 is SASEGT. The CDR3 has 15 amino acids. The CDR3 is CASTERVISTDTQYF. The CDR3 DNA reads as TGTGCCAGCACCGAGCGGGTTATAAGCACAGATACGCAGTATTTT.

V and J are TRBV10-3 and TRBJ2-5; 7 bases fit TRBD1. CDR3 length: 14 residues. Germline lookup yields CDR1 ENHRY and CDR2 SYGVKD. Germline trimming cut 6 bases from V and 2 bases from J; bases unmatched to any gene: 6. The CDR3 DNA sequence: TGTGCCATCAGGAGACAGGGAGTTCAAGAGACCCAGTACTTC. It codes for CAIRRQGVQETQYF.

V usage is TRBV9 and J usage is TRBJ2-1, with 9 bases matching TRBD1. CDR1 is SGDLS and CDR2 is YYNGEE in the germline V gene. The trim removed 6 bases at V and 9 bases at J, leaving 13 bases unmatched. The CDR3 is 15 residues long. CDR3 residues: CASTRQGVEVGEQFF. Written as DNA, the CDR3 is TGTGCCAGCACTCGACAGGGGGTCGAGGTGGGTGAGCAGTTCTTC.

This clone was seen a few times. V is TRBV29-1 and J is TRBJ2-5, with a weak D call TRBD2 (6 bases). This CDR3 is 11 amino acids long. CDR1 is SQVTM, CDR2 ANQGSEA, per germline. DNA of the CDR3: TGCAACGCCCGCGGGACAGAGACCCAGTACTTC. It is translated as CNARGTETQYF.

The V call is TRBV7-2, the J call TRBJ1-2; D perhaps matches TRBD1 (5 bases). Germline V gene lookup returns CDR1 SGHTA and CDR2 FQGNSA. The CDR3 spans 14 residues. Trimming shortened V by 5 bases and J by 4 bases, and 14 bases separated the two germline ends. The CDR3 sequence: CASSHAGDFYGYTF. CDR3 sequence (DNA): TGTGCCAGCAGCCACGCGGGGGATTTCTATGGCTACACCTTC.

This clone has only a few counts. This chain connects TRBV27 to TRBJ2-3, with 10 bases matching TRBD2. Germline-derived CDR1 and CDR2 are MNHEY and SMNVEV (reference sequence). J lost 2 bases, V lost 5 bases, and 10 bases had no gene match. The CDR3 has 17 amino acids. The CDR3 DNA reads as TGTGCCAGCAGTCCCTCCCGACTAGCGGGCCTCACAGATACGCAGTATTTT. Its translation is CASSPSRLAGLTDTQYF.

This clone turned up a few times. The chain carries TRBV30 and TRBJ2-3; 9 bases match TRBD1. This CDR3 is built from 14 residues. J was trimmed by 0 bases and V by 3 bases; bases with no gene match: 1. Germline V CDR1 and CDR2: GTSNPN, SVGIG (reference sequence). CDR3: CAWRGTGSTDTQYF. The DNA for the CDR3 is TGTGCCTGGAGAGGGACAGGGAGCACAGATACGCAGTATTTT. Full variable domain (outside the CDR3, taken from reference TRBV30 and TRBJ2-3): SQTIHQWPATLVQPVGSPLSLECTVEGTSNPNLYWYRQAAGRGLQLLFYSVGIGQISSEVPQNLSASRPQDRQFILSSKKLLLSDSGFYLCAWRGTGSTDTQYFGPGTRLTVL.

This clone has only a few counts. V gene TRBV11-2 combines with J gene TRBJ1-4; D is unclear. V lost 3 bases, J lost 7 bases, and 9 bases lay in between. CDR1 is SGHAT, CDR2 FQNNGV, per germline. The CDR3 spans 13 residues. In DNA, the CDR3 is TGTGCCAGCAGCTTTAGCGGGAGTGAAAAACTGTTTTTT. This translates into CASSFSGSEKLFF.